Listed below are T cell receptor beta chains from one sample, sequenced in a study of cytomegalovirus exposure and HLA in healthy donors. This table comes from immunoSEQ multiplex PCR, and its TCRdb copy is limited to in-frame clones, with some not included. The table has about 140,000 clones, 86% seen once. Source material: PBMCs. These receptors all come from a man aged 18 to 29 in good health and CMV-seronegative. The CDR3 runs from the conserved cysteine through the conserved F or W. The D gene is left open where the match is weak. Clone sizes are given selectively: once, few, many, or a class where the clone is expanded.

size: NA
J: TRBJ1-1
D: NA
V: TRBV7-9
DNA: TGTGCCAGCAGCTTATCGACACCTTTTAACACTGAAGCTTTCTTT
CDR3: CASSLSTPFNTEAFF

size: NA
J: TRBJ1-3
D: NA
V: TRBV28
DNA: TGTGCCAGCAGTTTCGACAGCTCTGGAAACACCATATATTTT
CDR3: CASSFDSSGNTIYF

size: NA
J: TRBJ1-2
D: NA
V: TRBV6-5
DNA: TGTGCCAGCAGCACCAGTGGGGGGAGCTATGGCTACACCTTC
CDR3: CASSTSGGSYGYTF

size: NA
J: TRBJ1-2
D: TRBD1
V: TRBV5-6
DNA: TGTGCCAGCAGCCCACGACAGGGTAGGACTAACTATGGCTACACCTTC
CDR3: CASSPRQGRTNYGYTF

size: NA
J: TRBJ2-4
D: TRBD1
V: TRBV10-1
DNA: TGCGCCAGCAGCGAGGGACAGGGGTCCCTCGGCATTCAGTACTTC
CDR3: CASSEGQGSLGIQYF

size: NA
J: TRBJ2-1
D: NA
V: TRBV19
DNA: TGTGCCAGTAGTACAAGCGGAGATTCCTACAATGAGCAGTTCTTC
CDR3: CASSTSGDSYNEQFF

size: NA
J: TRBJ2-7
D: TRBD1
V: TRBV9
DNA: TGTGCCAGCAGCGTAACGACAGGGGCCGAGCAGTACTTC
CDR3: CASSVTTGAEQYF

size: NA
J: TRBJ2-1
D: TRBD2
V: TRBV7-8
DNA: TGTGCCAGCAGCCGAGAGGCGGGAGAGGTAAATGAGCAGTTCTTC
CDR3: CASSREAGEVNEQFF

size: NA
J: TRBJ2-3
D: NA
V: TRBV13
DNA: TGTGCCAGCAGCTCGCGAGCAGATACGCAGTATTTT
CDR3: CASSSRADTQYF

size: NA
J: TRBJ1-1
D: NA
V: TRBV30
DNA: TGTGCCTGGAGTCCCAAGGGGCCGGAGAACACTGAAGCTTTCTTT
CDR3: CAWSPKGPENTEAFF

size: once
J: TRBJ2-5
D: TRBD1
V: TRBV7-2
DNA: TGTGCCAGCAGCTCTGGGACAGGGGGTTGGCAGACCCAGTACTTC
CDR3: CASSSGTGGWQTQYF

size: NA
J: TRBJ2-1
D: TRBD1
V: TRBV18
DNA: TGTGCCAGCTCACAGGGAGGACGGGACAGGGCCGACAATGAGCAGTTCTTC
CDR3: CASSQGGRDRADNEQFF

size: NA
J: TRBJ1-1
D: NA
V: TRBV15
DNA: TGTGCCACCAGCAGAGATCCGGAGGGGCTCGTCACTGAAGCTTTCTTT
CDR3: CATSRDPEGLVTEAFF

size: NA
J: TRBJ1-3
D: NA
V: TRBV15
DNA: TGTGCCACCAGCCGCCCGGGACACTCCTCTGGAAACACCATATATTTT
CDR3: CATSRPGHSSGNTIYF

size: NA
J: TRBJ1-2
D: NA
V: TRBV6-5
DNA: TGTGCCAGCAGTCCGCCCGGACAGCGGATGTATGGCTACACCTTC
CDR3: CASSPPGQRMYGYTF

size: NA
J: TRBJ2-3
D: TRBD1
V: TRBV11-1
DNA: TGTGCCAGCAGCCTACAGGGGATCGCAGATACGCAGTATTTT
CDR3: CASSLQGIADTQYF

size: NA
J: TRBJ1-3
D: NA
V: TRBV19
DNA: TGTGCCAGTAGTATGACAGGAAACACCATATATTTT
CDR3: CASSMTGNTIYF

size: NA
J: TRBJ2-3
D: TRBD1
V: TRBV2
DNA: TGTGCCAGCAGTGAAGTCAGGGGGCGCACAGATACGCAGTATTTT
CDR3: CASSEVRGRTDTQYF

size: NA
J: TRBJ2-5
D: TRBD2
V: TRBV2
DNA: TGTGCCAGCAGTTCCACTAGCGCGCGCGGGGAGACCCAGTACTTC
CDR3: CASSSTSARGETQYF

size: few
J: TRBJ2-2
D: TRBD2
V: TRBV4-3
DNA: TGCGCCAGCAGCCCGACTAGCGGACACACCGGGGAGCTGTTTTTT
CDR3: CASSPTSGHTGELFF

size: few
J: TRBJ1-3
D: NA
V: TRBV2
DNA: TGTGCCAGCAGTGACCCCAGAAACACCATATATTTT
CDR3: CASSDPRNTIYF

size: few
J: TRBJ2-7
D: NA
V: TRBV6-5
DNA: TGTGCCAGCAGCCGAGGCTACGAGCAGTACTTC
CDR3: CASSRGYEQYF

size: NA
J: TRBJ2-7
D: NA
V: TRBV10-1
DNA: TGCGCCAGCAGTGAGTCGGGGCTCGAGCAGTACTTC
CDR3: CASSESGLEQYF

size: NA
J: TRBJ2-7
D: TRBD2
V: TRBV4-2
DNA: TGTGCCAGCAGCCAAGATCTCGGGGCGGGGGGGCCTGAGCAGTACTTC
CDR3: CASSQDLGAGGPEQYF

size: NA
J: TRBJ1-5
D: TRBD1
V: TRBV13
DNA: TGTGCCAGCGGGGTAGGACAGGGTCATCAGCCCCAGCATTTT
CDR3: CASGVGQGHQPQHF

size: NA
J: TRBJ2-7
D: TRBD1
V: TRBV6-1
DNA: TGTGCCAGCACCACTACCGGGACAGGGGATCACGAGCAGTACTTC
CDR3: CASTTTGTGDHEQYF

size: NA
J: TRBJ2-2
D: TRBD1
V: TRBV7-8
DNA: TGTGCCAGCAGCTTAGGGACAGGAGGGGAGCTGTTTTTT
CDR3: CASSLGTGGELFF

size: NA
J: TRBJ2-7
D: TRBD1
V: TRBV27
DNA: TGTGCCAGCAGTCCGGGACAGTTCTACGAGCAGTACTTC
CDR3: CASSPGQFYEQYF

size: NA
J: TRBJ2-7
D: TRBD1
V: TRBV19
DNA: TGTGCCAGTAGTGCGACAGGGGCCAACTACGAGCAGTACTTC
CDR3: CASSATGANYEQYF

size: few
J: TRBJ1-2
D: NA
V: TRBV15
DNA: TGTGCCACCAGCAGCGGGGGGTCCTATGGCTACACCTTC
CDR3: CATSSGGSYGYTF

size: NA
J: TRBJ2-7
D: NA
V: TRBV6-1
DNA: TGTGCCAGCAGTGAAGGGAGGAACCCATCCTACGAGCAGTACTTC
CDR3: CASSEGRNPSYEQYF

size: NA
J: TRBJ2-7
D: TRBD2
V: TRBV7-2
DNA: TGTGCCAGCAGCGCCAGGGGTAGCGGGGGCTACGAGCAGTACTTC
CDR3: CASSARGSGGYEQYF

size: NA
J: TRBJ1-2
D: TRBD1
V: TRBV9
DNA: TGTGCCAGCAGCGCACACAGGGGTAACTATGGCTACACCTTC
CDR3: CASSAHRGNYGYTF

size: NA
J: TRBJ1-5
D: TRBD1
V: TRBV6-1
DNA: TGTGCCAGCAGTGACCTTGCGGGACAGGGGACTCAGCCCCAGCATTTT
CDR3: CASSDLAGQGTQPQHF

size: NA
J: TRBJ2-1
D: NA
V: TRBV6-1
DNA: TGTGCCAGCAGATATAGCGTCGCGCCGTACAATGAGCAGTTCTTC
CDR3: CASRYSVAPYNEQFF

size: NA
J: TRBJ2-2
D: TRBD1
V: TRBV7-9
DNA: TGTGCCAGCAGATATGGACAGGGAGGTTCCGGGGAGCTGTTTTTT
CDR3: CASRYGQGGSGELFF

size: NA
J: TRBJ2-3
D: TRBD2
V: TRBV5-1
DNA: TGCGCCAGCAGCCCGGATAGCAGCGGGGGGGCCTATACGCAGTATTTT
CDR3: CASSPDSSGGAYTQYF

size: few
J: TRBJ2-7
D: TRBD1
V: TRBV5-8
DNA: TGTGCCAGCAGCCCTCCGAACAGGGGATACGAGCAGTACTTC
CDR3: CASSPPNRGYEQYF

size: NA
J: TRBJ2-2
D: NA
V: TRBV14
DNA: TGTGCCAGCAGCCAGGTACAGGGCGGCACCGGGGAGCTGTTTTTT
CDR3: CASSQVQGGTGELFF

size: NA
J: TRBJ2-7
D: TRBD1
V: TRBV6-6
DNA: TGTGCCAGCAGATACCGGGACAGCACCTACGAGCAGTACTTC
CDR3: CASRYRDSTYEQYF

size: NA
J: TRBJ2-7
D: TRBD1
V: TRBV6-5
DNA: TGTGCCAGCAGTGCACCGGGACAGGGGGCCCTGGGGCAGTACTTC
CDR3: CASSAPGQGALGQYF

size: NA
J: TRBJ2-3
D: TRBD2
V: TRBV7-7
DNA: TGTGCCAGCAGCCCCTCGCGGAGCGGGGCGGGAGATACGCAGTATTTT
CDR3: CASSPSRSGAGDTQYF

size: NA
J: TRBJ2-5
D: TRBD1
V: TRBV27
DNA: TGTGCCAGCAGCCCCAAGGGGGCCGGTGAGACCCAGTACTTC
CDR3: CASSPKGAGETQYF